A single sample gave rise to the 32 T cell receptor beta chains below, sequenced in a study of blood T cells in healthy people across ages. It was with a sample-barcoded 5' primer and a J-beta primer mix that a second PCR of roughly 7 to 12 cycles was run. TCRdb called the 5' RACE reads again in MiXCR, with one record for every CDR3 protein. Here the sample spans 540,000 or so distinct CDR3 sequences, 24% being singletons. The data also belong to a second study, concerning T cells of mothers and their children.

Sample: blood. Receptors originate from a boy aged 5 to 17 in good health.

The rearrangement links TRBV4-1 to TRBJ2-7; 8 bases line up with TRBD1. The CDR3 is made up of 14 amino acids. Germline V gives CDR1 MGHRA, CDR2 YSYEKL. V dropped 5 bases and J dropped 5; count of bases not matched to a gene: 8. DNA of the CDR3: TGCGCCAGCAGCACCGACAGGGGTTCCAACGAGCAGTACTTC. As protein: CASSTDRGSNEQYF.

This sequence joins TRBV30 and TRBJ1-5; maybe TRBD1 (5 bases). The germline gives CDR1 GTSNPN, CDR2 SVGIG (reference sequence). CDR3 length equals 11 residues. The V end lost 3 bases, the J end lost 7 bases, and 7 bases lay between the germline ends. DNA for the CDR3: TGTGCCTGGAGCCAGGGACAGCCCCAGCATTTT. Translating gives CAWSQGQPQHF.

This clonotype was observed a handful of times. This chain joins TRBV7-8 and TRBJ2-2; D gene uncertain. The CDR3 length is 12 residues. The ends were cut back, 2 bases at V and 7 bases at J, with 5 bases in the middle. Germline V gene sequence: CDR1 SGHVS, CDR2 FQNEAQ. The CDR3, as DNA: TGTGCCAGCAGCTTACTAGGCGGGGAGCTGTTTTTT. This codes for CASSLLGGELFF.

This clonotype has only a few counts. The chain combines TRBV29-1 with TRBJ1-2, with D tentatively TRBD1 (6 bases). The CDR3 runs 14 residues. Per the germline V gene, CDR1 is SQVTM and CDR2 is ANQGSEA. The V end was cut by 4 bases, the J end by 8 bases, with 20 bases between. CDR3 region: CSVGGDGGPEGYTF. CDR3 nucleotides: TGCAGCGTTGGAGGAGACGGGGGGCCGGAGGGCTACACCTTC.

A word on this clonotype: At one of its ends the junction is not consistent with the germline gene, which may arise from a read error. The V call is TRBV2, the J call TRBJ1-5; D possibly corresponds to TRBD1 (5 bases). Germline V gene sequence: CDR1 SNHLY, CDR2 FYNNEI. This CDR3 is 15 amino acids long. Here the CDR3 reads CASSGRGNSNQPQQF. The CDR3 nucleotides are TGTGCCAGCAGCGGTCGGGGGAATAGCAATCAGCCCCAGCAATTT.

The chain is built from TRBV12-5 and TRBJ2-7, with D hard to call. The CDR3 is 11 amino acids. Trimming removed 4 bases from V and 3 bases from J, with 4 bases in between. Per the germline V gene, CDR1 is LGHNT and CDR2 is FRNRAP. In nucleotides, the CDR3 is TGTGCTAGTGGTTCAGACTACGAGCAGTACTTC. This codes for CASGSDYEQYF.

This clonotype was counted only a few times. The J gene is TRBJ1-4, the V gene TRBV4-3, with TRBD1 matching 8 bases. The CDR3 contains 14 residues. V shed 0 bases, J shed 11 bases, and the junction held 5 bases outside the gene matches. Germline values: CDR1 LGHNA, CDR2 YSLEER. In DNA form, the CDR3 reads TGCGCCAGCAGCCAAGATCCGACAGGGGAGAAACTGTTTTTT. Translated: CASSQDPTGEKLFF.

Worth noting for this clonotype: The CDR3 ends on some other residue instead of the conserved phenylalanine or tryptophan, so this is likely a read error. V usage is TRBV2 and J usage is TRBJ2-5, with D tentatively TRBD1 (6 bases). The closer fit of TRBJ2-7 to the DNA end suggests the J call may be wrong. Per germline, CDR1 SNHLY and CDR2 FYNNEI. This CDR3 has 17 residues. The CDR3 loop reads CASSQWGPGSSAYEQYL. CDR3 sequence (DNA): TGTGCCAGCAGTCAATGGGGGCCAGGATCAAGCGCCTACGAGCAGTACCTC.

Comments on this clonotype: At one end, the junction sequence differs from germline, possibly due to a read error. The V call is TRBV28, the J call TRBJ2-4; possibly TRBD2 for D (5 bases). The CDR3 sequence is 14 residues long. CDR1 and CDR2 from the germline V gene are MDHEN and SYDVKM. CDR3 sequence (DNA): TGTGCCTGCAGTTCGACGGGTAGCGAAAACATTCAGTACTTC. Translation gives CACSSTGSENIQYF. Full variable domain (remainder filled in from reference TRBV28 and TRBJ2-4): DVKVTQSSRYLVKRTGEKVFLECVQDMDHENMFWYRQDPGLGLRLIYFSYDVKMKEKGDIPEGYSVSREKKERFSLILESASTNQTSMYLCACSSTGSENIQYFGAGTRLSVL.

The genes are TRBV28 and TRBJ1-2; D is perhaps TRBD1 (5 bases). This CDR3 has 15 amino acids. Trimming shortened V by 5 bases and J by 5 bases, and 18 bases separated the two germline ends. Germline V CDR1 and CDR2: MDHEN, SYDVKM. CDR3 sequence reads: CASSPPDGGTYGYTF. The CDR3 coding sequence is TGTGCCAGCAGTCCCCCGGACGGGGGAACATATGGCTACACCTTC.

V and J are TRBV20-1 and TRBJ1-1; possibly TRBD1 for D (6 bases). CDR1 is DFQATT and CDR2 is SNEGSKA in the germline V gene (reference sequence). Trimming pared 1 base from V and 7 bases from J, leaving 10 bases between. The CDR3 is 12 amino acids. CDR3 sequence reads: CSARGQDLEAFF. The CDR3 DNA is TGCAGTGCTAGAGGACAGGATCTTGAAGCTTTCTTT.

A few counts support this clonotype. The chain links TRBV4-3 to TRBJ2-7, with 7 bases aligning to TRBD2. The germline CDR1 and CDR2 sequences are LGHNA and YSLEER. Germline trimming cut 0 bases from V and 0 bases from J; bases unmatched to any gene: 5. The CDR3 covers 16 residues. In DNA, the CDR3 is TGCGCCAGCAGCCAAGATCCCAGCGGGGCCTCCTACGAGCAGTACTTC. This sequence encodes CASSQDPSGASYEQYF.

This clonotype was seen only a few times. The CDR3 coding sequence is TGCAGTGCACTTCAGGGGGGAAGCAATGAGCAGTTCTTC. Its protein product is CSALQGGSNEQFF. This chain uses TRBV20-1 with TRBJ2-1, with D possibly being TRBD1 (7 bases). V was pared by 6 bases and J by 6 bases, with 15 bases between. Germline loops: CDR1 DFQATT, CDR2 SNEGSKA (reference sequence). The CDR3 has 13 residues.

This clonotype was observed a few times. The rearrangement joins TRBV4-3 to TRBJ1-1; the match to TRBD1 covers 7 bases. V trimming: 0 bases; J trimming: 4 bases; junction bases outside the gene matches: 2. The germline V gene encodes CDR1 LGHNA and CDR2 YSLEER. The CDR3 runs to 14 residues. The CDR3 reads CASSQDYRGTEAFF. In nucleotides, the CDR3 is TGCGCCAGCAGCCAAGATTACAGGGGCACTGAAGCTTTCTTT.

The chain recombines TRBV12-5 with TRBJ2-7, with D perhaps TRBD1 (6 bases). The CDR3 has 15 amino acids. From germline, CDR1 is LGHNT and CDR2 FRNRAP. The ends were cut back, 6 bases at V and 3 bases at J, with 18 bases in the middle. The CDR3 nucleotides read TGTGCTAGTGGGAAAGCCACAGGGTACAGCTACGAGCAGTACTTC. As protein: CASGKATGYSYEQYF.

The genes are TRBV29-1 and TRBJ2-7, with D perhaps TRBD2 (5 bases). The CDR3 totals 14 residues. V was trimmed by 6 bases and J by 6 bases, leaving 21 bases between them. Germline assignment: CDR1 SQVTM and CDR2 ANQGSEA. The CDR3 region has the DNA TGCAGCGTCTGTCCCATCCGGGATCCCTCCGAGCAGTACTTC. As protein: CSVCPIRDPSEQYF.

The rearrangement links TRBV28 to TRBJ2-6; no reliable D call. In germline, CDR1 is MDHEN, CDR2 SYDVKM. This CDR3 has 16 amino acids. Deletions cut 6 bases from V and 1 base from J, with 13 bases between. CDR3 loop: CASSLLKSSGANVLTF. CDR3 DNA: TGTGCCAGCAGCCTTTTAAAGTCGTCTGGGGCCAACGTCCTGACTTTC.

V is TRBV6-2 or TRBV6-3 and J is TRBJ2-1; D is perhaps TRBD2 (5 bases). CDR1 is MNHEY, CDR2 SVGEGT, per germline. The CDR3 has 14 amino acids. V lost 0 bases and J lost 5, with 8 bases in between. CDR3 sequence (DNA): TGTGCCAGCAGTTACTCGAGGGATCACAATGAGCAGTTCTTC. This gives the protein CASSYSRDHNEQFF.

CDR3 in amino acids: CASSPIPLAGYNEQFF. Written as DNA, the CDR3 is TGTGCCAGCAGCCCAATCCCCCTAGCAGGCTACAATGAGCAGTTCTTC. The chain has TRBV28 and TRBJ2-1; possibly TRBD2 for D (5 bases). The CDR3 loop spans 16 amino acids. V lost 6 bases and J lost 3, with 18 bases in between. Germline CDR1 reads MDHEN; CDR2 reads SYDVKM. Complete variable domain (other parts from reference TRBV28 and TRBJ2-1): DVKVTQSSRYLVKRTGEKVFLECVQDMDHENMFWYRQDPGLGLRLIYFSYDVKMKEKGDIPEGYSVSREKKERFSLILESASTNQTSMYLCASSPIPLAGYNEQFFGPGTRLTVL.

The chain is built from TRBV7-2 and TRBJ2-3; D is uncertain. The CDR3 is 17 residues long. CDR1 SGHTA and CDR2 FQGNSA come from the germline V gene. The V and J ends lost 4 bases and 0 bases respectively, with 17 bases between them. The CDR3 reads CASSSRHRLTSTDTQYF. CDR3 in DNA: TGTGCCAGCAGCTCTAGACACCGGCTAACTAGCACAGATACGCAGTATTTT.

The rearrangement uses TRBV19 and TRBJ1-1, with D perhaps matching TRBD1 (5 bases). CDR1 LNHDA and CDR2 SQIVND come from the germline V gene (reference sequence). V dropped 4 bases and J dropped 4 bases, with 13 bases sitting between them. This CDR3 has 14 amino acids. DNA of the CDR3: TGTGCCAGTAGTACGCTACAGGTCACCACTGAAGCTTTCTTT. Translating it yields CASSTLQVTTEAFF.

The chain carries TRBV20-1 and TRBJ1-5, with TRBD1 as a possible D gene (6 bases). The length of the CDR3 is 14 residues. Between the trimmed V and J ends, which lost 6 bases and 6 bases, there was a span of 18 bases. Germline-derived CDR1 and CDR2 are DFQATT and SNEGSKA (reference sequence). The CDR3 region has the DNA TGCAGTGCAAAACAGGGTGTAGTTCTTCAGCCCCAGCATTTT. It codes for CSAKQGVVLQPQHF.

This sequence joins TRBV18 and TRBJ2-1; the match to TRBD1 covers 10 bases. The CDR3 length is 16 residues. Losses at the gene ends were 4 bases for V and 1 base for J; bases not matched to a gene: 4. CDR1 is KGHSH and CDR2 is LQKENI in the germline V gene. Here the CDR3 reads CASSRPGQGSYNEQFF. In DNA form, the CDR3 reads TGTGCCAGCTCACGACCGGGACAGGGGTCCTACAATGAGCAGTTCTTC.

J is TRBJ2-5 and V is TRBV11-2, with 15 bases matching TRBD2. The better agreement between TRBJ2-1 and the DNA end casts doubt on the J call. The germline CDR1 and CDR2 sequences are SGHAT and FQNNGV. This CDR3 has 21 amino acids. In nucleotides, the CDR3 is TGTGCCAGCAGCTTAGGAATAATCGGGACTAGCGGGAGGCCCTCCTACAATGAGCAGTTCTTC. This gives the protein CASSLGIIGTSGRPSYNEQFF.

This clonotype was observed once. The DNA for the CDR3 is TGCAGCGTTGAAGTAGATGGGTTGACTGGTCAGTACTTC. It specifies CSVEVDGLTGQYF. This chain connects TRBV29-1 to TRBJ2-4; no clear D gene. The germline V gene encodes CDR1 SQVTM and CDR2 ANQGSEA. V lost 1 base to trimming and J lost 12 bases, with 16 bases between them. The CDR3 extends over 13 amino acids. Full variable domain (outside the CDR3, taken from reference TRBV29-1 and TRBJ2-4): SAVISQKPSRDICQRGTSLTIQCQVDSQVTMMFWYRQQPGQSLTLIATANQGSEATYESGFVIDKFPISRPNLTFSTLTVSNMSPEDSSIYLCSVEVDGLTGQYFGAGTRLSVL.

The gene calls are TRBV20-1 and TRBJ2-3; D is perhaps TRBD2 (6 bases). This CDR3 is built from 14 residues. V was cut by 3 bases and J by 0 bases, with 10 bases left in between. Germline assignment: CDR1 DFQATT and CDR2 SNEGSKA (reference sequence). CDR3 coding DNA: TGCAGTGCTAGTATCGGGGGTAGCACAGATACGCAGTATTTT. Its translation: CSASIGGSTDTQYF.

This clonotype was detected a few times. This chain uses TRBV28 with TRBJ2-5; 7 nucleotides line up with TRBD1. The closer fit of TRBJ2-7 to the DNA end suggests the J call may be wrong. The CDR3 contains 14 residues. CDR1 is MDHEN and CDR2 is SYDVKM in the germline V gene. CDR3 sequence: CASSFHDRDYEQYF. The CDR3 bases are TGTGCCAGCAGTTTTCACGACAGGGACTACGAGCAGTACTTC.

V and J are TRBV4-3 and TRBJ2-7, with D tentatively TRBD1 (6 bases). Germline CDR1 and CDR2: LGHNA and YSLEER. This CDR3 comprises 12 residues. V was trimmed by 1 base and J by 5 bases, leaving 6 bases between them. The DNA for the CDR3 is TGCGCCAGCAGCCAAGCAGGGGACGAGCAGTACTTC. Amino acids: CASSQAGDEQYF.

The J gene is TRBJ1-1, the V gene TRBV9; D uncertain. CDR3 size: 14 residues. Germline V gene lookup returns CDR1 SGDLS and CDR2 YYNGEE. Trimming removed 5 bases from V and 1 base from J, with 12 bases in between. DNA for the CDR3: TGTGCCAGCAGTTGGGCCGAGGGGAACACTGAAGCTTTCTTT. It codes for CASSWAEGNTEAFF.

The V and J genes are TRBV20-1 and TRBJ2-7; D perhaps matches TRBD1 (6 bases). CDR3 length: 15 amino acids. V lost 2 bases to trimming and J lost 2 bases, with 16 bases between them. Germline lookup yields CDR1 DFQATT and CDR2 SNEGSKA (reference sequence). The CDR3 region has the DNA TGCAGTGCTAGAAACCGACAGGCTTTCACCTACGAGCAGTACTTC. Translation: CSARNRQAFTYEQYF.

This sequence joins TRBV20-1 and TRBJ2-3; D might be TRBD2 (7 bases). The length of the CDR3 is 18 residues. Between the trimmed V and J ends, which lost 6 bases and 5 bases, there was a span of 30 bases. Germline assignment: CDR1 DFQATT and CDR2 SNEGSKA (reference sequence). The CDR3 sequence is CSAARSGVGAGDLDTQYF. The CDR3 DNA reads TGCAGTGCCGCTCGATCCGGCGTGGGGGCGGGAGATCTAGATACGCAGTATTTT.

The rearrangement uses TRBV20-1 and TRBJ1-4; 7 nucleotides agree with TRBD1. The CDR3 contains 12 residues. Losses at the gene ends were 4 bases for V and 5 bases for J; bases not matched to a gene: 1. Germline CDR1 DFQATT, CDR2 SNEGSKA (reference sequence). CDR3 nucleotides: TGCAGTGCTAAGACAGGGAATGAAAAACTGTTTTTT. Encoded protein: CSAKTGNEKLFF.